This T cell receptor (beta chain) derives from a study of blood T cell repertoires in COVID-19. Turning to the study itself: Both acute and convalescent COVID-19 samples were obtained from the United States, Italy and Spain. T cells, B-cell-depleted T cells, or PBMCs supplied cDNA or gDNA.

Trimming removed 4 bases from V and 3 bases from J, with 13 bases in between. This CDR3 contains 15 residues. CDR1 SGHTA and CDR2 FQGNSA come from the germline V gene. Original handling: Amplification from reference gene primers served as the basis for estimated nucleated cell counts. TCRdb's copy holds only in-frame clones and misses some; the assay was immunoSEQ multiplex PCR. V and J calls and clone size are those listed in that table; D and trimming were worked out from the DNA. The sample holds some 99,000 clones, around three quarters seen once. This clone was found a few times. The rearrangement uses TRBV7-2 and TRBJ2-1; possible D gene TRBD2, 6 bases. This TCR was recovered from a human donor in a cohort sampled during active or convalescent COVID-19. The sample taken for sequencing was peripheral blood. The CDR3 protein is CASSSVKTSYNEQFF. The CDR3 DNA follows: TGTGCCAGCAGCTCGGTTAAGACTAGCTACAATGAGCAGTTCTTC. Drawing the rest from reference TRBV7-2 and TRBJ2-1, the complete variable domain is GAGVSQSPSNKVTEKGKDVELRCDPISGHTALYWYRQSLGQGLEFLIYFQGNSAPDKSGLPSDRFSAERTGGSVSTLTIQRTQQEDSAVYLCASSSVKTSYNEQFFGPGTRLTVL.